This T cell receptor (beta chain) was sequenced during a study of Graves' ophthalmopathy and Graves' hyperthyroidism. Someone took the PBMCs out of about 10 ml of fresh peripheral blood. V shed 6 bases, J shed 1 base, and the junction held 8 bases outside the gene matches. The CDR3 is 15 residues long. Germline values: CDR1 SNHLY, CDR2 FYNNEI. As the template, RNA transcripts were used to amplify TCR beta CDR3 regions. After a first-round RT-PCR with HTBI primers, a second-round multiplex PCR was run. TCRdb ran MiXCR on the multiplex PCR reads and lists one entry per CDR3 protein. Among 150,000 or so distinct CDR3 sequences, over 35% were seen once, and the ten largest hold 5.8%. This clonotype was seen many times. Its antigen is unidentified. Broader study findings: Most thyroid clonotypes expanded beyond 0.001 frequency were also found in blood. Researchers report that a 13-signature model separated ophthalmopathy from stable hyperthyroidism, posting under 90% sensitivity and about 82% specificity.

The rearrangement joins TRBV2 to TRBJ1-1, with TRBD1 matching over 7 bases. Source material: peripheral blood. This receptor was obtained from a middle-aged woman with Graves' ophthalmopathy. The CDR3 region has the DNA TGTGCCAGCAGGGCCCACAGGGGCCAGAACACTGAAGCTTTCTTT. It codes for CASRAHRGQNTEAFF.